This is a list of T cell receptor beta chains from one sample in a study of shared clonotypes between healthy human individuals. Assay used: immunoSEQ multiplex PCR; TCRdb lists only in-frame clones, some missing. The sample lists more than 2 million clones, about 95% occurring once. The specimen sequenced was naive CD8+ T cells sorted from blood. The origin of the receptors is a young man in good health. Each CDR3 is given with its conserved first and last residue. The D gene is left open where the match is weak. Not all rows give a size; the values are once, few, many and, for expanded clones, a class.

TRBJ2-2,-,12,-,TRBV13,TGTGCCAGCAGCCTGTATACCGGGGAGCTGTTTTTT,CASSLYTGELFF
TRBJ1-2,TRBD1,19,-,TRBV27,TGTGCCAGTTTCGGATATCTCTTCCAGGACAGGGAGGGTGGCTATGGCTACACCTTC,CASFGYLFQDREGGYGYTF
TRBJ2-2,TRBD1,16,-,TRBV12-5,TGTGCTAGTGGTTCCCTGGGACAGGGATATATCGGGGAGCTGTTTTTT,CASGSLGQGYIGELFF
TRBJ1-3,-,13,few,TRBV5-1,TGCGCCAGCAGGGTAGGGTCTGGAAACACCATATATTTT,CASRVGSGNTIYF
TRBJ1-2,-,16,-,TRBV10-3,TGTGCCATCAGTGAGTTAAACGACTTGGGATTCTATGGCTACACCTTC,CAISELNDLGFYGYTF
TRBJ2-7,-,14,-,TRBV27,TGTGCCAGCAGTTGGGACATATCCTCCTACGAGCAGTACTTC,CASSWDISSYEQYF
TRBJ2-7,-,14,-,TRBV5-8,TGTGCCAGCAGCGCCGGGACGGGATCCTACGAGCAGTACTTC,CASSAGTGSYEQYF
TRBJ2-7,TRBD1,13,-,TRBV30,TGTGCCTGGAGTGAGGGACAGGGCTACGAGCAGTACTTC,CAWSEGQGYEQYF
TRBJ2-3,TRBD1,14,-,TRBV2,TGTGCCAGCGGGGTCCCGGGACAGACAGATACGCAGTATTTT,CASGVPGQTDTQYF
TRBJ2-4,-,13,-,TRBV29-1,TGCAGCGTTGAAGTTGACGGGGCGAACATTCAGTACTTC,CSVEVDGANIQYF
TRBJ1-1,TRBD1,13,few,TRBV25-1,TGTGCCAGCAGAGACAGGGTGAACACTGAAGCTTTCTTT,CASRDRVNTEAFF
TRBJ2-7,TRBD1,15,-,TRBV5-4,TGTGCCAGCAGCCGGGGGACAGGCTATCTGTCGGAGCAGTACTTC,CASSRGTGYLSEQYF
TRBJ2-6,-,14,-,TRBV27,TGTGCCAGCGGCCGGGGGACTGGGGCCAACGTCCTGACTTTC,CASGRGTGANVLTF
TRBJ1-1,-,13,-,TRBV5-1,TGCGCCAGCAGTGGGGGAATGAACACTGAAGCTTTCTTT,CASSGGMNTEAFF
TRBJ2-7,-,13,-,TRBV19,TGTGCCAGTAGTATATATGGTGCCGACGAGCAGTACTTC,CASSIYGADEQYF
TRBJ1-6,-,14,once,TRBV13,TGTGCCAGCAGCTTGGGGGGCTCCAATTCACCCCTCCACTTT,CASSLGGSNSPLHF
TRBJ1-1,-,13,once,TRBV7-8,TGTGCCAGCAGACCCCAGGGTGTAACTGAAGCTTTCTTT,CASRPQGVTEAFF
TRBJ2-7,TRBD1,13,-,TRBV10-3,TGTGCCATCAGCGGGACAGGGATCCACGAGCAGTACTTC,CAISGTGIHEQYF
TRBJ1-6,-,14,-,TRBV19,TGTGCCAGTGCTGACGGTGAATATAATTCACCCCTCCACTTT,CASADGEYNSPLHF
TRBJ2-3,TRBD2,15,-,TRBV11-2,TGTGCCAGCAGCGATAGCGGGAGTGGCACAGATACGCAGTATTTT,CASSDSGSGTDTQYF
TRBJ1-4,TRBD1,14,-,TRBV9,TGTGCCAGCAGCGCCGGGACAGGCGGTGAAAAACTGTTTTTT,CASSAGTGGEKLFF
TRBJ1-1,TRBD1,14,few,TRBV2,TGTGCCAGCCAAGCCGGGACAGGGATTACTGAAGCTTTCTTT,CASQAGTGITEAFF
TRBJ2-1,-,15,-,TRBV4-2,TGTGCCAGCAGCGCCGAGCGGGCTTCCTACAATGAGCAGTTCTTC,CASSAERASYNEQFF
TRBJ2-5,-,14,-,TRBV7-9,TGTGCCAGCAGCTTGCTTGGAAGGGGGGAGACCCAGTACTTC,CASSLLGRGETQYF
TRBJ1-5,-,12,-,TRBV13,TGTGCCAGCAGCTTAGGATCCCAGCCCCAGCATTTT,CASSLGSQPQHF
TRBJ2-1,-,12,-,TRBV6-1,TGTGCCAGCAGTCTTGGGGTGGAGGAGCAGTTCTTC,CASSLGVEEQFF
TRBJ2-7,-,16,-,TRBV5-5,TGTGCCAGCAGCTTGTCCCCCGGGCTGATGACCTACGAGCAGTACTTC,CASSLSPGLMTYEQYF
TRBJ2-2,-,13,-,TRBV29-1,TGCAGCGTTGATGGGGAGAACACCGGGGAGCTGTTTTTT,CSVDGENTGELFF
TRBJ2-7,TRBD2,13,-,TRBV5-1,TGCGCCAGCAGCTTGTCCGGGAGGCACGAGCAGTACTTC,CASSLSGRHEQYF
TRBJ1-1,-,11,-,TRBV29-1,TGCAGCGTTGAAGGAGGGGATGCAGCTTTCTTT,CSVEGGDAAFF